These 3 T cell receptor beta chains originate from one sample sequenced in a study of PD-1 blockade in classical Hodgkin lymphoma. The repertoire was sequenced with immunoSEQ multiplex PCR; TCRdb's copy has only in-frame clones and lacks some. The table records about 25,000 clones, around 84% of them present only once. Specified time point: cycle 4 day 1 (C4D1), after about 6 weeks of nivolumab. All trial patients relapsed after autologous stem cell transplantation. Sequences were derived from peripheral blood mononuclear cells (PBMCs), sampled before the fourth cycle of nivolumab. The source of these receptors is a human donor with classical Hodgkin lymphoma.

CDR3 bases: TGTGCCAGCAGCCTAGCGGGCCCAAGCTCCTACAATGAGCAGTTCTTC. Protein sequence: CASSLAGPSSYNEQFF. V and J are TRBV28 and TRBJ2-1; 8 bases are a match to TRBD2. V lost 6 bases and J lost 0; bases outside the gene matches: 7. Germline V gives CDR1 MDHEN, CDR2 SYDVKM. The CDR3 covers 16 residues.

The chain couples TRBV28 to TRBJ1-5; the match to TRBD1 covers 7 bases. The CDR3 loop spans 16 amino acids. V was pared by 5 bases and J by 2 bases, with 9 bases of the junction left unmatched. Germline CDR1 MDHEN, CDR2 SYDVKM. In DNA form, the CDR3 reads TGTGCCAGCAGTCCCGCCCGGACAGGTGGCAATCAGCCCCAGCATTTT. Translating it yields CASSPARTGGNQPQHF.

This clone was seen only once. V usage is TRBV9 and J usage is TRBJ2-2; D is ambiguous. The germline CDR1 and CDR2 sequences are SGDLS and YYNGEE. This CDR3 contains 16 residues. V lost 0 bases to trimming and J lost 4 bases, with 13 bases between them. CDR3 sequence: CASSVGPYGGTGELFF. CDR3 bases: TGTGCCAGCAGCGTAGGGCCCTATGGTGGCACCGGGGAGCTGTTTTTT.